Each of the 14 T cell receptor beta chains below was sequenced from the same sample in a study of shared clonotypes between healthy human individuals. The naive CD8 fraction comprised CD45RO-negative cells positively selected for CCR7 and excluded terminally differentiated effector memory CD45RA+ cells. The repertoire was sequenced with immunoSEQ multiplex PCR; TCRdb's copy has only in-frame clones and lacks some. The sample shows about 1.9 million clones, over 85% of them seen only once. The specimen sequenced was naive CD8+ T cells from PBMCs. These receptors all stem from a man aged 18 to 35 in good health. Some clones in this sample may be carry-over from other donors' samples.

Regarding this clone: The same CDR3 can be traced to other DNA sequences in this sample. This chain uses TRBV27 with TRBJ2-7, with 7 bases identical to TRBD2. Germline V CDR1 and CDR2: MNHEY, SMNVEV (reference sequence). This CDR3 region has 14 residues. The V gene end was trimmed by 3 bases and the J gene end by 0 bases; junction bases not matched to a gene: 2. The CDR3 protein is CASSFGGSSYEQYF. For the CDR3, the DNA is TGTGCCAGCAGTTTTGGCGGGAGCTCCTACGAGCAGTACTTC.

The chain has TRBV27 and TRBJ2-1; possibly TRBD2 for D (5 bases). Trimming shortened V by 8 bases and J by 6 bases, and 14 bases separated the two germline ends. The germline V gene has CDR1 MNHEY and CDR2 SMNVEV (reference sequence). The CDR3 runs 13 residues. The CDR3 nucleotides are TGTGCCAGCGGGCTAGCCAAAGGCAATGAGCAGTTCTTC. Amino acid sequence: CASGLAKGNEQFF.

J is TRBJ2-7 and V is TRBV30; D gene uncertain. The CDR3 totals 13 residues. V gave up 0 bases and J gave up 5 bases, with 11 bases separating them. CDR1 GTSNPN and CDR2 SVGIG come from the germline V gene (reference sequence). The CDR3 nucleotides are TGTGCCTGGAGTGTACTCTTGGGAAACGAGCAGTACTTC. Its protein product is CAWSVLLGNEQYF.

The chain couples TRBV18 to TRBJ2-1, with 9 positions matching TRBD2. This CDR3 spans 17 amino acids. V dropped 2 bases and J dropped 4; count of bases not matched to a gene: 9. CDR1 is KGHSH and CDR2 is LQKENI in the germline V gene. CDR3 nucleotides: TGTGCCAGCTCACCAGCTAGCGGGACATACACATACAATGAGCAGTTCTTC. This translates into CASSPASGTYTYNEQFF.

The rearrangement links TRBV19 to TRBJ2-1; no reliable D call. Germline-derived CDR1 and CDR2 are LNHDA and SQIVND (reference sequence). V lost 4 bases, J lost 9 bases, and 13 bases lay in between. The CDR3 is 13 residues long. CDR3 bases: TGTGCCAGTAGTACCCCGGGTCAAGGTGAGCAGTTCTTC. It is translated as CASSTPGQGEQFF.

This sequence joins TRBV7-9 and TRBJ2-7; 14 nucleotides align to TRBD2. Germline-derived CDR1 and CDR2 are SEHNR and FQNEAQ (reference sequence). CDR3 length equals 18 residues. Unmatched junction bases numbered 11, after V lost 5 bases and J lost 2 bases. The CDR3, as DNA: TGTGCCAGCAGCCCTGGACCGGGACTAGCGGGAGACGCCTACGAGCAGTACTTC. It translates to CASSPGPGLAGDAYEQYF. The whole variable domain, filled in from reference TRBV7-9 and TRBJ2-7, reads DTGVSQNPRHKITKRGQNVTFRCDPISEHNRLYWYRQTLGQGPEFLTYFQNEAQLEKSRLLSDRFSAERPKGSFSTLEIQRTEQGDSAMYLCASSPGPGLAGDAYEQYFGPGTRLTVT.

This chain uses TRBV11-2 with TRBJ2-5, with 10 positions matching TRBD1. The junction had 5 bases not matched to a gene; V was cut back by 5 bases and J by 2 bases. Germline V gene data show CDR1 as SGHAT and CDR2 as FQNNGV. The CDR3 loop spans 15 amino acids. In nucleotides, the CDR3 is TGTGCCAGCAGCGACCCGGGACAGGGGCAAGAGACCCAGTACTTC. This translates into CASSDPGQGQETQYF.

The chain is built from TRBV19 and TRBJ2-5; D is unclear. V was cut by 7 bases and J by 1 base, with 10 bases left in between. CDR1 and CDR2 (germline): LNHDA, SQIVND (reference sequence). The CDR3 runs to 13 residues. The DNA for the CDR3 is TGTGCCAGTAATGGCCGAACCCAAGAGACCCAGTACTTC. This encodes CASNGRTQETQYF.

The chain has TRBV30 and TRBJ2-1; D gene uncertain. Germline V gene lookup returns CDR1 GTSNPN and CDR2 SVGIG (reference sequence). CDR3 length: 11 amino acids. V lost 0 bases and J 8 bases, leaving 5 bases between the germline ends. The CDR3 sequence is CAWSVVHEQFF. In DNA, the CDR3 is TGTGCCTGGAGTGTGGTCCATGAGCAGTTCTTC.

This chain connects TRBV28 to TRBJ1-2; no firm D call. The CDR3 loop spans 16 amino acids. Germline V gene lookup returns CDR1 MDHEN and CDR2 SYDVKM. Trimming pared 5 bases from V and 0 bases from J, leaving 16 bases between. CDR3 sequence reads: CASSPLNFGSNYGYTF. The CDR3 region has the DNA TGTGCCAGCAGTCCACTGAATTTTGGGTCTAACTATGGCTACACCTTC.

The rearrangement uses TRBV7-9 and TRBJ2-3, with no clear D. From germline, CDR1 is SEHNR and CDR2 FQNEAQ (reference sequence). The CDR3 is 15 residues long. Trimming took 5 bases from V and 5 from J, leaving 17 bases between them. CDR3 in DNA: TGTGCCAGCAGCCCCCAAGTGACCTCAGGAGATACGCAGTATTTT. It yields the protein CASSPQVTSGDTQYF.

This sequence joins TRBV6-6 and TRBJ2-3; 7 positions match TRBD2. CDR1 and CDR2 (germline): MNHNY, SVGAGI (reference sequence). The CDR3 is made up of 14 amino acids. Losses at the gene ends were 2 bases for V and 5 bases for J; bases not matched to a gene: 4. CDR3: CASSYIGRGDTQYF. The CDR3 DNA is TGTGCCAGCAGTTACATAGGGAGGGGAGATACGCAGTATTTT.

The chain links TRBV11-1 to TRBJ2-1, with no clear D. The CDR3 runs 14 residues. Trimming took 5 bases from V and 6 from J, leaving 14 bases between them. The germline CDR1 and CDR2 sequences are SGHAT and FQDESV (reference sequence). The CDR3, as DNA: TGTGCCAGCAGCCCCCTCTTTGCGGTCAATGAGCAGTTCTTC. Translation gives CASSPLFAVNEQFF.

A note on this clone: Other DNA sequences in this specimen translate into the identical CDR3. The chain has TRBV11-2 and TRBJ1-1; TRBD1 aligns across 8 bases. The V gene end was trimmed by 1 base and the J gene end by 4 bases; junction bases not matched to a gene: 8. Germline values: CDR1 SGHAT, CDR2 FQNNGV. There are 16 residues in the CDR3. The CDR3 region is CASSLGAGTGLTEAFF. CDR3 nucleotides: TGTGCCAGCAGCTTAGGAGCCGGGACAGGACTCACTGAAGCTTTCTTT.